This TCR beta chain was observed in a study of early T cells in non-severe SARS-CoV-2 infection. Germline values: CDR1 SGHTA, CDR2 FQGNSA. V lost 5 bases and J 0 bases, leaving 8 bases between the germline ends. This CDR3 spans 14 amino acids. Researchers tagged individual cDNA molecules with unique molecular identifiers. A single record per CDR3 protein comes from TCRdb applying MiXCR to the 5' RACE reads. The sample yields some 82,000 distinct CDR3 sequences, roughly 6% seen once. This clonotype was picked up many times. Input material: whole blood. The sequence derives from an adult who was a healthcare worker with PCR-confirmed SARS-CoV-2 infection or an uninfected control (not recorded which). The rearrangement joins TRBV7-2 to TRBJ1-3; weak D call: TRBD1 (5 bases). This chain's CDR3 is CASSVDSSGNTIYF. CDR3 DNA sequence: TGTGCCAGCAGCGTCGACAGCTCTGGAAACACCATATATTTT.